This is a list of T cell receptor beta chains from one sample in a study of T cells in Graves' hyperthyroidism and ophthalmopathy. TCRdb used MiXCR to reprocess the multiplex PCR reads, holding one entry per CDR3 protein. The sample lists 300,000 to 350,000 distinct CDR3 sequences, 16% seen once, with 33% in the top ten. Sequences were obtained from blood. The receptors were gathered from a man aged 25-40 years with Graves' hyperthyroidism. The CDR3 runs from the conserved cysteine through the conserved F or W. Fields, in order: CDR3 DNA, CDR3 protein, V gene, clone size, J gene, D gene. A D gene is named only where the DNA matches it firmly. Expanded clones are given a class, and other clones once, few, many or no size at all.

cdr3_nt: TGTGCCAGCAGCCCCGACAGGGGCCGGGAGACCCAGTACTTC
cdr3_aa: CASSPDRGRETQYF
v_call: TRBV7-9
clone_size: -
j_call: TRBJ2-5
d_call: TRBD1

cdr3_nt: TGCGCCAGCAGCCTTCGGGCCTTCTACGAGCAGTACTTC
cdr3_aa: CASSLRAFYEQYF
v_call: TRBV5-1
clone_size: -
j_call: TRBJ2-7
d_call: -

cdr3_nt: TGTGCCAGCAGCGTTACAACGAACACCGGGGAGCTGTTTTTT
cdr3_aa: CASSVTTNTGELFF
v_call: TRBV9
clone_size: few
j_call: TRBJ2-2
d_call: -

cdr3_nt: TGTGCCAGCAGTCCTCGACAGGGCACCCGGGAGACCCAGTACTTC
cdr3_aa: CASSPRQGTRETQYF
v_call: TRBV27
clone_size: many
j_call: TRBJ2-5
d_call: TRBD1

cdr3_nt: TGTGCCAGCACCCGAGAGGGGGAGCTGTTTTTT
cdr3_aa: CASTREGELFF
v_call: TRBV6-1
clone_size: many
j_call: TRBJ2-2
d_call: -

cdr3_nt: TGTGCCACCAGTGATTTAGAGGAAGGATCGGGAGAGCCTAGCACAGATACGCAGTATTTT
cdr3_aa: CATSDLEEGSGEPSTDTQYF
v_call: TRBV24-1
clone_size: many
j_call: TRBJ2-3
d_call: -

cdr3_nt: TGCGCCAGCAGCTTCGTCGACCTCACAGATACGCAGTATTTT
cdr3_aa: CASSFVDLTDTQYF
v_call: TRBV5-1
clone_size: many
j_call: TRBJ2-3
d_call: -

cdr3_nt: TGTGCCAGCAGCGTAGATCCGGCGGCTAACTATGGCTACACCTTC
cdr3_aa: CASSVDPAANYGYTF
v_call: TRBV9
clone_size: few
j_call: TRBJ1-2
d_call: -

cdr3_nt: TGTGCCAGCAGCCCCGCCGACAGGGGCTACAATGAGCAGTTCTTC
cdr3_aa: CASSPADRGYNEQFF
v_call: TRBV27
clone_size: many
j_call: TRBJ2-1
d_call: TRBD1

cdr3_nt: TGTGCCAGTAGTATACTAGCGGGGCGTAACAATGAGCAGTTCTTC
cdr3_aa: CASSILAGRNNEQFF
v_call: TRBV19
clone_size: -
j_call: TRBJ2-1
d_call: TRBD2

cdr3_nt: TGTGCCAGCAGCTTAGGCTGGGGGAGCTCCTACGAGCAGTACTTC
cdr3_aa: CASSLGWGSSYEQYF
v_call: TRBV7-2
clone_size: many
j_call: TRBJ2-7
d_call: -

cdr3_nt: TGTGCCAGCAGCTTAGAAGGAGCGGGAGTTAAGAAGACCCAGTACTTC
cdr3_aa: CASSLEGAGVKKTQYF
v_call: TRBV7-9
clone_size: many
j_call: TRBJ2-5
d_call: TRBD2

cdr3_nt: TGTGCCACCCGACCTGGACAGGCGTACCAAGAGACCCAGTACTTC
cdr3_aa: CATRPGQAYQETQYF
v_call: TRBV27
clone_size: once
j_call: TRBJ2-5
d_call: TRBD1

cdr3_nt: TGTGCCAGCAGTCTCCTGGGTACTGATCAGCCCCAGCATTTT
cdr3_aa: CASSLLGTDQPQHF
v_call: TRBV28
clone_size: many
j_call: TRBJ1-5
d_call: -

cdr3_nt: TGTGCCAGCAGCTTAGCGGGGACAGGGGTGCTAAATACGCAGTATTTT
cdr3_aa: CASSLAGTGVLNTQYF
v_call: TRBV7-9
clone_size: -
j_call: TRBJ2-3
d_call: TRBD1

cdr3_nt: TGTGCCGTCGGGCGCCTGAATAACGAGCAGTTCTTC
cdr3_aa: CAVGRLNNEQFF
v_call: TRBV6-2/TRBV6-3
clone_size: -
j_call: TRBJ2-1
d_call: -

cdr3_nt: TGTGCCAGCAGCTTTGGTCCAGCGGGAGGATTAGATACGCAGTATTTT
cdr3_aa: CASSFGPAGGLDTQYF
v_call: TRBV7-2
clone_size: many
j_call: TRBJ2-3
d_call: TRBD2

cdr3_nt: TGCGCCAGCAGCCCTAACAGGGTGCACACTGAAGCTTTCTTT
cdr3_aa: CASSPNRVHTEAFF
v_call: TRBV5-1
clone_size: many
j_call: TRBJ1-1
d_call: -

cdr3_nt: TGTGCCAGCAGCGTAGTTGGAGCGTCCTGCGAGCAGTACTTC
cdr3_aa: CASSVVGASCEQYF
v_call: TRBV9
clone_size: -
j_call: TRBJ2-7
d_call: -

cdr3_nt: TGTGCCAGCAAAGGGGCCGGGACTAGCGGGCTTCGGACTAACACCGGGGAGCTGTTTTTT
cdr3_aa: CASKGAGTSGLRTNTGELFF
v_call: TRBV28
clone_size: once
j_call: TRBJ2-2
d_call: TRBD2

cdr3_nt: TGTGCCAGCAGAGGACGGCAGCTTTTCAATCAGCCCCAGCATTTT
cdr3_aa: CASRGRQLFNQPQHF
v_call: TRBV28
clone_size: many
j_call: TRBJ1-5
d_call: -

cdr3_nt: TGTGCCACGGACTTACTTACAGGTGGCTACACCTTC
cdr3_aa: CATDLLTGGYTF
v_call: TRBV28
clone_size: -
j_call: TRBJ1-2
d_call: -

cdr3_nt: TGCAGTGCTACGCTGGGGCAGGAGTTTTCACCCCTCCACTTT
cdr3_aa: CSATLGQEFSPLHF
v_call: TRBV20-1
clone_size: many
j_call: TRBJ1-6
d_call: -

cdr3_nt: TGCGCCAGCAGCTTGGAGGGAGCGGGAGTACAAAATGAGCAGTTCTTC
cdr3_aa: CASSLEGAGVQNEQFF
v_call: TRBV5-1
clone_size: -
j_call: TRBJ2-1
d_call: TRBD2

cdr3_nt: TGTGCCAGCAGCTCCGAACTAGGTGGGATCAGTAGCACAGATACGCAGTATTTT
cdr3_aa: CASSSELGGISSTDTQYF
v_call: TRBV7-9
clone_size: few
j_call: TRBJ2-3
d_call: -

cdr3_nt: TGTGCCACCAGCAGACTCGGGAAAACAGAAGGTCACGAGCAGTACTTC
cdr3_aa: CATSRLGKTEGHEQYF
v_call: TRBV15
clone_size: few
j_call: TRBJ2-7
d_call: -

cdr3_nt: TGCGCCAGCAGTGAGGCGGAGGCAAGCACAGATACGCAGTATTTT
cdr3_aa: CASSEAEASTDTQYF
v_call: TRBV10-1
clone_size: many
j_call: TRBJ2-3
d_call: -

cdr3_nt: TGTGCCAGCAAAGCTCTAATCGGATTCTATGGCTACACCTTC
cdr3_aa: CASKALIGFYGYTF
v_call: TRBV5-5
clone_size: few
j_call: TRBJ1-2
d_call: -

cdr3_nt: TGCAGCGTAACCGGGACAGGGCATTCTGGGGCCAACGTCCTGACTTTC
cdr3_aa: CSVTGTGHSGANVLTF
v_call: TRBV29-1
clone_size: -
j_call: TRBJ2-6
d_call: TRBD1

cdr3_nt: TGCAGTGCTAGAGAGACAGCCCACCACAATGAGCAGTTCTTC
cdr3_aa: CSARETAHHNEQFF
v_call: TRBV20-1
clone_size: few
j_call: TRBJ2-1
d_call: -

cdr3_nt: TGTGCCAGCAGTGACAGGACAGGGACCGGGGCCAACGTCCTGACTTTC
cdr3_aa: CASSDRTGTGANVLTF
v_call: TRBV6-2/TRBV6-3
clone_size: -
j_call: TRBJ2-6
d_call: TRBD1

cdr3_nt: TGTGCCAGCACCGTGACAGGGGACTATGGCTACACCTTC
cdr3_aa: CASTVTGDYGYTF
v_call: TRBV2
clone_size: many
j_call: TRBJ1-2
d_call: TRBD1

cdr3_nt: TGTGCCAGCATTTCAGGACTAGCGGACGGGGATACGCAGTATTTT
cdr3_aa: CASISGLADGDTQYF
v_call: TRBV28
clone_size: many
j_call: TRBJ2-3
d_call: TRBD2

cdr3_nt: TGCAGTGCTAGGGACGGGACAGGGGTATCCTACGAGCAGTACTTC
cdr3_aa: CSARDGTGVSYEQYF
v_call: TRBV20-1
clone_size: many
j_call: TRBJ2-7
d_call: TRBD1

cdr3_nt: TGTGCCAGCAGCTGGGACGGTGAACTGCAGTTCTTC
cdr3_aa: CASSWDGELQFF
v_call: TRBV7-9
clone_size: few
j_call: TRBJ2-1
d_call: -

cdr3_nt: TGCAGTGCTAGAGATCACGGGAAGAGCACAGATACGCAGTATTTT
cdr3_aa: CSARDHGKSTDTQYF
v_call: TRBV20-1
clone_size: few
j_call: TRBJ2-3
d_call: -

cdr3_nt: TGCGCCAGCAGCAGCGGGAGCGGGGCGGAGACCCAGTACTTC
cdr3_aa: CASSSGSGAETQYF
v_call: TRBV5-1
clone_size: few
j_call: TRBJ2-5
d_call: TRBD2

cdr3_nt: TGTGCCAGCTCACCACGCGGTCAAGGTCGAGGCTACGAGCAGTACTTC
cdr3_aa: CASSPRGQGRGYEQYF
v_call: TRBV18
clone_size: many
j_call: TRBJ2-7
d_call: -

cdr3_nt: TGTGCCAGCAGTTACTCGAAACTAGCGGAGGACATTCAGTACTTC
cdr3_aa: CASSYSKLAEDIQYF
v_call: TRBV6-5
clone_size: -
j_call: TRBJ2-4
d_call: TRBD2

cdr3_nt: TGTGCCAGCAGTTTAAAGCCCCTGATTTGGGCGGCGGAAGAGACCCAGTACTTC
cdr3_aa: CASSLKPLIWAAEETQYF
v_call: TRBV12-3/TRBV12-4
clone_size: many
j_call: TRBJ2-5
d_call: -

cdr3_nt: TGTGCCAGCAGCTACTTAGCGGGAGGGCCGGCGGAGACCCAGTACTTC
cdr3_aa: CASSYLAGGPAETQYF
v_call: TRBV14
clone_size: -
j_call: TRBJ2-5
d_call: TRBD2

cdr3_nt: TGTGCCAGCAGCCCCCTTCGCGGGAGGTCCCACGAGCAGTACTTC
cdr3_aa: CASSPLRGRSHEQYF
v_call: TRBV13
clone_size: many
j_call: TRBJ2-7
d_call: TRBD2

cdr3_nt: TGTGCCAGCAGCGCCCAGGGGACTCCGAGCACAGATACGCAGTATTTT
cdr3_aa: CASSAQGTPSTDTQYF
v_call: TRBV11-2
clone_size: -
j_call: TRBJ2-3
d_call: -

cdr3_nt: TGCAGTGCTTTTGGACAGGGTTTGAGCGATGAGCAGTTCTTC
cdr3_aa: CSAFGQGLSDEQFF
v_call: TRBV20-1
clone_size: few
j_call: TRBJ2-1
d_call: TRBD1

cdr3_nt: TGTGCCAGCAGTTTTTCCAGGCAAGGAAACACCATATATTTT
cdr3_aa: CASSFSRQGNTIYF
v_call: TRBV12-3/TRBV12-4
clone_size: many
j_call: TRBJ1-3
d_call: -

cdr3_nt: TGCAGTGCTAGAGTAGGGGGAGGTACCCGTGGGCAGTATTTT
cdr3_aa: CSARVGGGTRGQYF
v_call: TRBV20-1
clone_size: many
j_call: TRBJ2-3
d_call: -

cdr3_nt: TGTGCCTGGACGGGACTAGTCAACACCGGGGAGCTGTTTTTT
cdr3_aa: CAWTGLVNTGELFF
v_call: TRBV30
clone_size: many
j_call: TRBJ2-2
d_call: TRBD2

cdr3_nt: TGTGCCAGTAGCCCCCCCGGGAACCTGGTCTCCACTGAAGCTTTCTTT
cdr3_aa: CASSPPGNLVSTEAFF
v_call: TRBV19
clone_size: few
j_call: TRBJ1-1
d_call: -

cdr3_nt: TGTGCCAGCAGCTTACAGGGAAAGGGTTCACCCCTCCACTTT
cdr3_aa: CASSLQGKGSPLHF
v_call: TRBV9
clone_size: few
j_call: TRBJ1-6
d_call: -

cdr3_nt: TGTGCCAGCATCAGCGCTAGCGGGAGCTTCGAGCAGTACTTC
cdr3_aa: CASISASGSFEQYF
v_call: TRBV28
clone_size: many
j_call: TRBJ2-7
d_call: TRBD2

cdr3_nt: TGCGCCAGCAGAGGTAGCTCCTACGAGCAGTACTTC
cdr3_aa: CASRGSSYEQYF
v_call: TRBV4-1
clone_size: many
j_call: TRBJ2-7
d_call: -

cdr3_nt: TGTGCCAGCAGTGAGCTCGGGACAGGGAGTCGGGCCTACAATGAGCAGTTCTTC
cdr3_aa: CASSELGTGSRAYNEQFF
v_call: TRBV6-2/TRBV6-3
clone_size: -
j_call: TRBJ2-1
d_call: TRBD1

cdr3_nt: TGTGCCAGTAGCACGCGGGAGGCCTACGAGCAGTGCTTC
cdr3_aa: CASSTREAYEQCF
v_call: TRBV11-2
clone_size: -
j_call: TRBJ2-7
d_call: TRBD2

cdr3_nt: TGTGCCAGCAGCCTAGTGGTCTACAATGAGCAGTTCTTC
cdr3_aa: CASSLVVYNEQFF
v_call: TRBV12-3/TRBV12-4
clone_size: many
j_call: TRBJ2-1
d_call: -

cdr3_nt: TGTGCCAGCAGCAACCGGGACAACTCCTACGAGCAGTACTTC
cdr3_aa: CASSNRDNSYEQYF
v_call: TRBV6-1
clone_size: many
j_call: TRBJ2-7
d_call: -

cdr3_nt: TGTGCCAGCAGCGTAGGTACTCTAAATGAGCAGTTCTTC
cdr3_aa: CASSVGTLNEQFF
v_call: TRBV9
clone_size: few
j_call: TRBJ2-1
d_call: -

cdr3_nt: TGCGCCAGCAGCCAAGAACTAGGCTACTACGAGCAGTACTTC
cdr3_aa: CASSQELGYYEQYF
v_call: TRBV4-1
clone_size: -
j_call: TRBJ2-7
d_call: -

cdr3_nt: TGCGCCAGCAGCTTGGTCTTCGTTCGCTCCTACAATGAGCAGTTCTTC
cdr3_aa: CASSLVFVRSYNEQFF
v_call: TRBV5-1
clone_size: many
j_call: TRBJ2-1
d_call: -

cdr3_nt: TGTGCCAGCAAGGAGGGGACGAACACTGAAGCTTTCTTT
cdr3_aa: CASKEGTNTEAFF
v_call: TRBV6-1
clone_size: many
j_call: TRBJ1-1
d_call: -